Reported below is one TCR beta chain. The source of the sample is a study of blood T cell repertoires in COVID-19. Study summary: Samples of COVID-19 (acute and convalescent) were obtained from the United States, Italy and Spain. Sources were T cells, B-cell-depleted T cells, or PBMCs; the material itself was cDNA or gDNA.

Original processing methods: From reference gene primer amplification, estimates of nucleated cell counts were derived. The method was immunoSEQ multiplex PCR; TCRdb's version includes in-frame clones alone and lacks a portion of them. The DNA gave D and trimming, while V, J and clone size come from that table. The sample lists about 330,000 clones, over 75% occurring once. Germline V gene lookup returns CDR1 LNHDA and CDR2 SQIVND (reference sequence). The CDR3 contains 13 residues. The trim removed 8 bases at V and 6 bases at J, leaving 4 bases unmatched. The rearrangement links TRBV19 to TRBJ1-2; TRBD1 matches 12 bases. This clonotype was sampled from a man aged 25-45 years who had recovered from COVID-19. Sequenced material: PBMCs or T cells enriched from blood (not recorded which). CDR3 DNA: TGTGCCAGTCAGGGACAGGGGGCGCATGGCTACACCTTC. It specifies CASQGQGAHGYTF.